This T cell receptor beta chain was sequenced for a study of T cells in Graves' hyperthyroidism and ophthalmopathy. There were TCR beta CDR3 regions amplified from RNA transcripts. Primed by the HTBI set, a first-round RT-PCR was run on the TCR CDR3. TCRdb re-called the multiplex PCR reads through MiXCR, storing one row per CDR3 protein. The sample yields roughly 380,000 distinct CDR3 sequences, approximately 15% seen once. Researchers barred patients who had uncontrolled infection, other autoimmune disease, pregnancy or lactation. This clonotype was found a few times. V lost 1 base, J lost 8 bases, and 15 bases lay in between. Germline CDR1 and CDR2: MGHRA and YSYEKL. This CDR3 contains 15 residues.

The clonotype originates from a woman aged 55-70 years with Graves' hyperthyroidism. The chain is built from TRBV4-1 and TRBJ2-1, with D possibly TRBD1 on 5 matching bases. Sample: blood. CDR3 sequence reads: CASSQASRGGDEQFF. The CDR3 DNA sequence: TGCGCCAGCAGCCAAGCGTCTAGGGGTGGCGATGAGCAGTTCTTC.